This TCR beta chain was profiled in a study of blood T cell repertoires in COVID-19. Study-level information: There were acute and convalescent COVID-19 samples, and they came from the United States, Italy and Spain. Sources were T cells, B-cell-depleted T cells, or PBMCs; the material itself was cDNA or gDNA.

Authors' analysis steps: Reference gene primer amplification in the assay estimated nucleated cell counts. Profiled with immunoSEQ multiplex PCR; TCRdb holds only in-frame clones, not every one. The V and J calls and clone size come from that table; D and trimming were worked out from the DNA. The sample has around 160,000 clones; roughly four fifths are singletons. This CDR3 comprises 16 residues. Germline V CDR1 and CDR2: SGHDT, YYEEEE. Deletions cut 1 base from V and 0 bases from J, with 12 bases between. The chain couples TRBV5-6 to TRBJ2-3, with D possibly TRBD2 on 7 matching bases. The specimen sequenced was peripheral blood. The receptor's source is a human donor with acute or convalescent COVID-19. The donor label of this sample is uncertain. The CDR3 DNA follows: TGTGCCAGCAGCTTGCCGGGGGGACATAGCACAGATACGCAGTATTTT. This encodes CASSLPGGHSTDTQYF. Filled out from reference TRBV5-6 and TRBJ2-3, the complete variable domain reads DAGVTQSPTHLIKTRGQQVTLRCSPKSGHDTVSWYQQALGQGPQFIFQYYEEEERQRGNFPDRFSGHQFPNYSSELNVNALLLGDSALYLCASSLPGGHSTDTQYFGPGTRLTVL.